This entry describes one T cell receptor (beta chain). What it binds is unknown. Time point meaning: pre-sensitization, week 0. Specified treatment: therapeutic diphenylcyclopropenone sensitization with weekly scalp DPC. Blood draws preceded each patch test application. Total RNA was extracted from unfractionated whole blood. In the source study's methods: Individual samples carried between about 23,224 and 700,000 TCRs, with 95,638 as the median. Using its own MiXCR run on the RACE reads, TCRdb lists one record per CDR3 protein. It is TCRdb's table, rather than the study itself, that gives the V and J calls and clone size. Among under 65,000 distinct CDR3 sequences listed, about 9.4% were seen once. V lost 0 bases, J lost 2 bases, and 13 bases lay in between. This CDR3 has 17 residues. Germline V gives CDR1 LGHDT, CDR2 YNNKEL (reference sequence). The data are from a study of human T cells and chemical hapten exposure. Study-wide results and caveats: DPC sensitization left the count of TCRs above 1 in 1000 unchanged.

This rearrangement joins TRBV3-1 to TRBJ2-2; maybe TRBD1 (6 bases). This receptor was taken from a woman between 35 and 50 years old with alopecia areata. Some clones in this sample may be carry-over from other donors' samples. The sample here was whole blood, taken in connection with sensitization to the hapten diphenylcyclopropenone (DPC). The CDR3 sequence is CASSQEDRRINTGELFF. The CDR3 DNA is TGTGCCAGCAGCCAAGAAGACAGGAGGATTAACACCGGGGAGCTGTTTTTT.